Included here is one T cell receptor (beta chain) sequence, with context. Its antigen is undetermined. Trimming took 5 bases from V and 4 from J, leaving 8 bases between them. CDR1 and CDR2 from the germline V gene are LGHNA and YSLEER. The CDR3 consists of 12 residues. This specimen belongs to a study of shared clonotypes between healthy human individuals. Study-wide findings and caveats: Generally, naive subsets (rather than memory subsets) showed larger estimated richness. Clonotype sharing across donors was expected to vary with sequencing depth.

An assay was performed, and its level was deep. DNA at approximately 200 ng, tens of thousands of T cell genomes, went into sorted-subset replicate PCRs. Sequencing used immunoSEQ multiplex PCR; TCRdb keeps in-frame clones, though not all of them. Here the sample spans about 2.3 million clones, around 90% being singletons. The V call is TRBV4-3, the J call TRBJ1-2; D is possibly TRBD1 (5 bases). Material: naive CD4+ T cells from PBMCs. Subset here: CD45RA+ positively selected. This clonotype was sampled from a man aged 18 to 29 in good health. Some clones in this sample may be carry-over from other donors' samples. This CDR3 reads CASSGAGYGYTF. Here the CDR3 DNA reads TGCGCCAGCAGCGGGGCTGGCTATGGCTACACCTTC.